Listed here is a single TCR beta chain. The V gene's germline CDR1 is SGHDN and CDR2 FVKESK. Trimming at V came to 3 bases and at J to 4 bases, leaving 5 bases not matched to a gene. The CDR3 is 15 amino acids. The sample comes from a study of blood T cell repertoires in COVID-19. Overall study context: Samples came from the United States, Italy and Spain, spanning acute and convalescent COVID-19. Nucleic acid was either cDNA or gDNA, and it came from T cells, B-cell-depleted T cells, or PBMCs.

Methods used by the authors: How many nucleated cells were present was estimated from reference gene primer amplification. Profiling relied on immunoSEQ multiplex PCR, and the TCRdb table lists in-frame clones only, not all of them. For V, J and clone size, that table is used; D and trimming come from the DNA. The profile shows some 150,000 clones, around 73% of them singletons. The chain employs TRBV14 and TRBJ2-3; 9 positions match TRBD2. The sequence was obtained from a woman aged 45-60 years with active or convalescent COVID-19. The sample taken for sequencing was peripheral blood. CDR3 protein: CASSQQLAGADTQYF. DNA for the CDR3: TGTGCCAGCAGCCAGCAGTTAGCGGGAGCAGATACGCAGTATTTT. Together with reference TRBV14 and TRBJ2-3, the CDR3 gives the full variable domain: EAGVTQFPSHSVIEKGQTVTLRCDPISGHDNLYWYRRVMGKEIKFLLHFVKESKQDESGMPNNRFLAERTGGTYSTLKVQPAELEDSGVYFCASSQQLAGADTQYFGPGTRLTVL.